A selection of T cell receptor beta chains follows, all from one sample in a study of T cell responses to AZD1222 COVID-19 vaccine. Assay used: immunoSEQ multiplex PCR; TCRdb lists only in-frame clones, some missing. The data show around 120,000 clones, with 65% to 90% seen just once and about 7.8% held by the top ten. The sample consisted of peripheral blood, taken on day 0 of AZD1222 vaccination. Receptor source: an adult in good health. Both conserved end residues are part of each CDR3. Clone size, where shown, is once, few, many, or a class for clones that have expanded.

cdr3_aa v_call clone_size j_call cdr3_length
CASSARQGAGNTEAFF TRBV6-4 . TRBJ1-1 16
CASGGGNTEAFF TRBV6-5 . TRBJ1-1 12
CASSITGTAYNSPLHF TRBV19 . TRBJ1-6 16
CASSTWDGGQPQHF TRBV6-5 . TRBJ1-5 14
CSASSGVVSTDTQYF TRBV20-1 . TRBJ2-3 15
CASSFSGLTYEQYF TRBV19 . TRBJ2-7 14
CASSVAPSYNEQFF TRBV9 . TRBJ2-1 14
CASSLSTGTGYGYTF TRBV27 . TRBJ1-2 15
CASTPAGTGHYGYTF TRBV19 . TRBJ1-2 15
CASSQETGETQYF TRBV4-3 . TRBJ2-5 13
CASSSRDRNTGELFF TRBV5-6 . TRBJ2-2 15
CASSPRGGVTGELFF TRBV7-2 . TRBJ2-2 15
CASSSSVEGRIQYF TRBV5-6 . TRBJ2-4 14
CASSFIGSGANVLTF TRBV5-6 once TRBJ2-6 15
CASSPGGLAANTGELFF TRBV5-1 . TRBJ2-2 17
CASASGNSPLHF TRBV5-4 . TRBJ1-6 12
CASRVGGLSYNEQFF TRBV5-1 . TRBJ2-1 15
CSVAGTGVEQYF TRBV29-1 . TRBJ2-7 12
CASNRERQPQHF TRBV2 . TRBJ1-5 12
CASSSSSVSYEQYF TRBV7-8 . TRBJ2-7 14
CASNLGGDRATDTQYF TRBV19 few TRBJ2-3 16
CASSLRSEQYF TRBV14 . TRBJ2-7 11
CASSQELQSEKLFF TRBV3-1/TRBV3-2 . TRBJ1-4 14